This TCR beta chain was documented in a study of cytomegalovirus exposure and HLA in healthy donors. The PCR used 60 Vbeta and 13 Jbeta primers. Assay: immunoSEQ multiplex PCR; the TCRdb copy retains only in-frame clones and omits some. This table has approximately 70,000 clones, 70% to 80% appearing once. Study-wide results and caveats: Presence/absence analyses assumed roughly uniform sequencing depth across donors, which may not hold.

CDR3 length: 15 amino acids. Germline CDR1 is SGHTA and CDR2 is FQGNSA. V lost 1 base, J lost 4 bases, and 14 bases lay in between. Donors in the study were healthy people who gave bone marrow. Regarding this clone: Its antigen is unknown.

The source of this sequence is a woman in her fifties or sixties in good health and CMV-seropositive. Material for sequencing was PBMCs. The rearrangement joins TRBV7-2 to TRBJ2-7; possibly TRBD2 for D (5 bases). The CDR3 spells CASSLELPGWYEQYF. The DNA of the CDR3 is TGTGCCAGCAGCTTAGAGCTTCCGGGGTGGTACGAGCAGTACTTC.